This is a list of T cell receptor beta chains from one sample in a study of radiotherapy plus CTLA-4 blockade in lung cancer. Assay used: immunoSEQ multiplex PCR; TCRdb lists only in-frame clones, some missing. This table has some 96,000 clones, about 90% appearing once. The sequences come from peripheral blood, collected from a patient treated with radiotherapy plus ipilimumab. The receptors here all came from a human donor with non-small cell lung cancer that progressed on radiotherapy plus ipilimumab. CDR3s include the opening cysteine and the closing phenylalanine or tryptophan. The order of the fields is V gene, clone size, CDR3 length, D gene, J gene, CDR3 DNA, CDR3 protein. The D gene is left open where the match is weak. For some rows the clone size is stated as once, few or many, or as a class when expanded; others skip it.

>TRBV5-1|NA|14|NA|TRBJ2-7
TGCGCCAGCAGCCTCCTAACAGGGACCAACGAGCAGTACTTC
CASSLLTGTNEQYF
>TRBV4-2|NA|14|NA|TRBJ2-7
TGTGCCAGCAGCCAAGTATGGACGGGCTACGAGCAGTACTTC
CASSQVWTGYEQYF
>TRBV7-3|NA|16|NA|TRBJ2-1
TGTGCCAGCAGCTTACTCGTCGGGTTAGACTACAATGAGCAGTTCTTC
CASSLLVGLDYNEQFF
>TRBV19|NA|13|NA|TRBJ2-2
TGTGCCAGTAACCTAGGAGGGTCCGGGGAGCTGTTTTTT
CASNLGGSGELFF
>TRBV4-1|NA|15|TRBD1|TRBJ2-1
TGCGCCAGCAGCCAAGTCCGCACAGGGGTACATGAGCAGTTCTTC
CASSQVRTGVHEQFF
>TRBV7-2|NA|15|NA|TRBJ1-4
TGTGCCAGCAGCTTAGGGGTGGTAGGAAGGGAAAAACTGTTTTTT
CASSLGVVGREKLFF
>TRBV21-1|NA|13|NA|TRBJ1-2
TGTGCCAGCACCCCTGGGGACAACTATGGCTACACCTTC
CASTPGDNYGYTF
>TRBV21-1|NA|11|NA|TRBJ2-7
TGTGCCAGCACTGAGTGGAGGGTCAGAGACTTC
CASTEWRVRDF
>TRBV7-9|few|14|NA|TRBJ2-2
TGTGCCAGCAGCCCTCTTTTAGCGGCCGGGGAGCTGTTTTTT
CASSPLLAAGELFF
>TRBV29-1|NA|14|TRBD2|TRBJ2-7
TGCAGCGTTGCTCGGGCTAGCGGGGGCTACGAGCAGTACTTC
CSVARASGGYEQYF
>TRBV7-3|NA|14|NA|TRBJ2-1
TGTGCCAGCGGTCGGGGGCCTCAATACAATGAGCAGTTCTTC
CASGRGPQYNEQFF
>TRBV6-1|NA|13|NA|TRBJ2-1
TGTGCCAGCAGTGAATCGGGCCCCAATGAGCAGTTCTTC
CASSESGPNEQFF
>TRBV5-6|NA|14|TRBD1|TRBJ1-1
TGTGCCAGCAGCTACCGGGACAGAGCCACTGAAGCTTTCTTT
CASSYRDRATEAFF
>TRBV7-9|NA|14|NA|TRBJ1-5
TGTGCCAGCAGTTACCCGGGAGCCCATCAGCCCCAGCATTTT
CASSYPGAHQPQHF
>TRBV14|NA|16|NA|TRBJ2-5
TGTGCCAGCAGCCAGGGGTGGCAGGGCTTGGGAGAGACCCAGTACTTC
CASSQGWQGLGETQYF
>TRBV19|once|13|NA|TRBJ2-1
TGTGCCAGTAGTATCGGCGACCCAGATGAGCAGTTCTTC
CASSIGDPDEQFF
>TRBV6-6|NA|13|NA|TRBJ1-2
TGTGCCAGCAGTTACTCGGCAGACTATGGCTACACCTTC
CASSYSADYGYTF
>TRBV20-1|NA|10|NA|TRBJ2-1
TGCAGTGCTAGAAAGAATGAGCAGTTCTTC
CSARKNEQFF
>TRBV6-5|NA|14|NA|TRBJ2-7
TGTGCCAGCAGTTACGAGGGTAGCGGCTACGAGCAGTACTTC
CASSYEGSGYEQYF
>TRBV4-2|NA|15|TRBD1|TRBJ1-1
TGTGCCAGCAGCCAAGTGGGGACAGGGAACACTGAAGCTTTCTTT
CASSQVGTGNTEAFF
>TRBV5-1|NA|13|TRBD1|TRBJ1-2
TGCGCCAGCAGCTTGACAGGGGGGCATGGCTACACCTTC
CASSLTGGHGYTF
>TRBV7-8|NA|15|TRBD1|TRBJ1-1
TGTGCCAGCAGCCTCGGGACAGGGCTTTACACTGAAGCTTTCTTT
CASSLGTGLYTEAFF
>TRBV27|once|14|NA|TRBJ1-4
TGTGCCAGCAGTTTAGATCCTGGGCAGGGATTTATGTTTTTT
CASSLDPGQGFMFF
>TRBV4-2|NA|16|TRBD2|TRBJ2-7
TGTGCCAGCAGCCAAGATCTTAATAGCGGGATAGCCGAGCAGTACTTC
CASSQDLNSGIAEQYF
>TRBV7-6|NA|13|NA|TRBJ2-3
TGTGCCAGCAGCGGAGGCCCCCATGATACGCAGTATTTT
CASSGGPHDTQYF
>TRBV5-1|NA|14|NA|TRBJ2-3
TGCGCCAGCAGGCTTCAGGGAGGCACAGATACGCAGTATTTT
CASRLQGGTDTQYF
>TRBV11-3|few|15|TRBD2|TRBJ2-7
TGTGCCAGCAGCCCTGGGACTAGCGGGGGCTACGAGCAGTACTTC
CASSPGTSGGYEQYF
>TRBV6-6|once|16|NA|TRBJ2-1
TGTGCCAGCAGTTACGGCGGAGAGAGCTCCTACAATGAGCAGTTCTTC
CASSYGGESSYNEQFF
>TRBV4-1|few|16|TRBD2|TRBJ2-7
TGCGCCAGCAGCCAAGATCATGATAGCGGGAGTTACGAGCAGTACTTC
CASSQDHDSGSYEQYF
>TRBV29-1|NA|12|NA|TRBJ2-3
TGCAGCGTTGTGTTTCGCACAGATACGCAGTATTTT
CSVVFRTDTQYF
>TRBV12-5|NA|15|NA|TRBJ1-1
TGTGCTAGCGCACCCGGGGGAGTCGTGAGCACTGAAGCTTTCTTT
CASAPGGVVSTEAFF
>TRBV19|once|15|NA|TRBJ1-5
TGTGCCAGTAGTGAGGGGCCCCCATACAATCAGCCCCAGCATTTT
CASSEGPPYNQPQHF
>TRBV27|NA|14|TRBD1|TRBJ2-5
TGTGCCAGCAGTCCCTGGGACAGGGAAGAGACCCAGTACTTC
CASSPWDREETQYF
>TRBV5-1|NA|19|TRBD2|TRBJ2-3
TGCGCCAGCAGCTTGGCTATTGGGGTCCGCGGGAGTCCTACAGATACGCAGTATTTT
CASSLAIGVRGSPTDTQYF
>TRBV11-2|few|17|TRBD2|TRBJ2-2
TGTGCCAGCAGATTCCTCCTAGCGGGACGGGGGACCGGGGAGCTGTTTTTT
CASRFLLAGRGTGELFF
>TRBV10-3|NA|13|NA|TRBJ2-7
TGTGCCATCAACAGCGGGTCCTCTGAAGAGCAGTACTTC
CAINSGSSEEQYF
>TRBV5-1|NA|17|NA|TRBJ1-1
TGCGCCAGCAGCCGGGGGGACGCGGTCAGCTCGTACACTGAAGCTTTCTTT
CASSRGDAVSSYTEAFF
>TRBV2|NA|11|NA|TRBJ1-2
TGTGCCAGCAGTGACAGTTATGGCTACACCTTC
CASSDSYGYTF
>TRBV7-9|NA|14|NA|TRBJ1-2
TGTGCCAGCAGCTTAGCTTTCGGGAACTATGGCTACACCTTC
CASSLAFGNYGYTF
>TRBV5-1|NA|16|TRBD2|TRBJ2-3
TGCGCCAGCCATTATATTAGCGGGCTCAGCACAGATACGCAGTATTTT
CASHYISGLSTDTQYF
>TRBV5-4|NA|14|NA|TRBJ2-7
TGTGCCAGCAGCGGGGGGACAGTTTCCTACGAGCAGTACTTC
CASSGGTVSYEQYF
>TRBV10-1|NA|14|NA|TRBJ1-1
TGCGCCAGCAGTGTTGGGGGGGCGAACACTGAAGCTTTCTTT
CASSVGGANTEAFF